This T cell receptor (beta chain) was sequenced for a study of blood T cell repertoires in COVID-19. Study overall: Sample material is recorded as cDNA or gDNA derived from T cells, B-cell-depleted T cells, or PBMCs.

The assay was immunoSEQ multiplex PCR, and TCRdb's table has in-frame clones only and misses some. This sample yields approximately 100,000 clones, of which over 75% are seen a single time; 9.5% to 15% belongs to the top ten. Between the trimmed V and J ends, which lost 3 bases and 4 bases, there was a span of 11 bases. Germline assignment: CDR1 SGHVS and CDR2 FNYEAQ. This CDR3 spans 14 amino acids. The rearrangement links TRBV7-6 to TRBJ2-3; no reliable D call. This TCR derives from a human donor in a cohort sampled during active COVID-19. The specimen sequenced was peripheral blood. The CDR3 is CASSFRGISDTQYF. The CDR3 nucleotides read TGTGCCAGCAGCTTTAGAGGCATCTCAGATACGCAGTATTTT.